Sequencing of this TCR beta chain was carried out in a study of cytomegalovirus exposure and HLA in healthy donors. Study-level findings and limits: Fewer N-insertions (relative to the approximately 700-donor mean) were reportedly seen in an Asian-associated ancestry cluster in a later analysis.

Germline V gives CDR1 SGDLS, CDR2 YYNGEE. This CDR3 contains 16 residues. V lost 2 bases to trimming and J lost 2 bases; unmatched junction nucleotides: 4. As to this clone: No antigen is known for it.

The donors (healthy individuals) were bone marrow donors. Vbeta (60) and Jbeta (13) primers were used in the PCR. Only in-frame clones appear in the TCRdb table, and some are missing; sequencing was by immunoSEQ multiplex PCR. Of over 100,000 clones in the sample, roughly 83% were seen once. The clonotype comes from a man aged 40-49 years in good health and CMV-seronegative. The chain combines TRBV9 with TRBJ2-1; 10 bases are a match to TRBD1. Input material: PBMCs. The DNA for the CDR3 is TGTGCCAGCAGCGTTACCGGGACAGGGGCCTACAATGAGCAGTTCTTC. Protein: CASSVTGTGAYNEQFF.